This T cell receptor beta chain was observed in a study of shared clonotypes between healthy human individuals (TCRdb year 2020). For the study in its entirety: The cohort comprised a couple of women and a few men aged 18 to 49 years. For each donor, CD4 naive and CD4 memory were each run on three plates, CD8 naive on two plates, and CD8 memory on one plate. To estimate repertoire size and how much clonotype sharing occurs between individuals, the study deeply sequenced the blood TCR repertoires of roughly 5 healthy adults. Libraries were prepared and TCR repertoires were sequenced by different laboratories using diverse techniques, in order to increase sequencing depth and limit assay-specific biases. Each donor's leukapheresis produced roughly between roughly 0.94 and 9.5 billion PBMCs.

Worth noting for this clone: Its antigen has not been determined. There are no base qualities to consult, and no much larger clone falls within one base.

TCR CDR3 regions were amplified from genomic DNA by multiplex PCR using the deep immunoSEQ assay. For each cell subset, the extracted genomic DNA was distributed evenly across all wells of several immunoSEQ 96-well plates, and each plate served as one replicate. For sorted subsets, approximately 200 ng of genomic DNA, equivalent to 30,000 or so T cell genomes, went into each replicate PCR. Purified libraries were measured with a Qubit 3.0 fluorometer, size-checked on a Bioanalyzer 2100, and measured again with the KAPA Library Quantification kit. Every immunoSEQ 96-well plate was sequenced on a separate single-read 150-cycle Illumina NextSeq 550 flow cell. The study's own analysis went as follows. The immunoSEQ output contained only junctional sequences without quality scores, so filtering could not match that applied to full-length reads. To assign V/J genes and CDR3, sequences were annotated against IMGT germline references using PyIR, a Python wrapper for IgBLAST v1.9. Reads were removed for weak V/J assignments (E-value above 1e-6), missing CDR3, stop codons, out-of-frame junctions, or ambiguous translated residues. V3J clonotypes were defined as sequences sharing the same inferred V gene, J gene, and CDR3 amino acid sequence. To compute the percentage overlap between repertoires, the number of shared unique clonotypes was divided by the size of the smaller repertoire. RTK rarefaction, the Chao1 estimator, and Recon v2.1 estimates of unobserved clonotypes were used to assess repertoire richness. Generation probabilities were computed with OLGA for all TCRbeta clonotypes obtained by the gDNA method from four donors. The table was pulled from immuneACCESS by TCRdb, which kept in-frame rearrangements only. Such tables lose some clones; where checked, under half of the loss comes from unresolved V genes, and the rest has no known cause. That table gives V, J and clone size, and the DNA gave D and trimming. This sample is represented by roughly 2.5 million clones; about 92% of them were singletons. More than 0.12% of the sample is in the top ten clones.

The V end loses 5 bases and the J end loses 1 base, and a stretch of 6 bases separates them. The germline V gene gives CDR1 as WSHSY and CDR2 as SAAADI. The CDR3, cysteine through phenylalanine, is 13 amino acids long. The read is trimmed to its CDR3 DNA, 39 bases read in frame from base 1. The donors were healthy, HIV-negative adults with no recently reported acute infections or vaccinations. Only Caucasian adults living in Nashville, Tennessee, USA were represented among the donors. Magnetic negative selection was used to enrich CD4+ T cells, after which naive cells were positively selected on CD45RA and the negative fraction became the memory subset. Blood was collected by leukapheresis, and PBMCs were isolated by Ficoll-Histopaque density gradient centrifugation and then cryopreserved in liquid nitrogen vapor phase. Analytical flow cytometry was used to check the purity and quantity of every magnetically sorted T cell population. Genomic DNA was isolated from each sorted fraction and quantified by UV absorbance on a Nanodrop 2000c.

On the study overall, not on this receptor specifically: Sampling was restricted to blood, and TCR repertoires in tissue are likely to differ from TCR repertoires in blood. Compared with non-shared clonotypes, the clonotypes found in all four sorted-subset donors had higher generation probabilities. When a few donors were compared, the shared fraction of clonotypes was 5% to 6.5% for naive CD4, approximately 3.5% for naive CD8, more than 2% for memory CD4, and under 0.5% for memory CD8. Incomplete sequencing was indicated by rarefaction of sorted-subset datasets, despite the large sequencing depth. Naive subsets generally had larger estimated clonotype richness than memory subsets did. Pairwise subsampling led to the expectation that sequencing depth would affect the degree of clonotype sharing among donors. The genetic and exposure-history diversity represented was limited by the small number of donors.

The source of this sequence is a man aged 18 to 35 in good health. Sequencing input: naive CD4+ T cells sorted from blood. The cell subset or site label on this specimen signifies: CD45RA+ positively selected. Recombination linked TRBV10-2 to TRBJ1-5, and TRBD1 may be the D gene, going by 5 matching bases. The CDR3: CASSWDSNQPQHF. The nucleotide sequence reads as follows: TGCGCCAGCAGTTGGGACAGCAATCAGCCCCAGCATTTT.